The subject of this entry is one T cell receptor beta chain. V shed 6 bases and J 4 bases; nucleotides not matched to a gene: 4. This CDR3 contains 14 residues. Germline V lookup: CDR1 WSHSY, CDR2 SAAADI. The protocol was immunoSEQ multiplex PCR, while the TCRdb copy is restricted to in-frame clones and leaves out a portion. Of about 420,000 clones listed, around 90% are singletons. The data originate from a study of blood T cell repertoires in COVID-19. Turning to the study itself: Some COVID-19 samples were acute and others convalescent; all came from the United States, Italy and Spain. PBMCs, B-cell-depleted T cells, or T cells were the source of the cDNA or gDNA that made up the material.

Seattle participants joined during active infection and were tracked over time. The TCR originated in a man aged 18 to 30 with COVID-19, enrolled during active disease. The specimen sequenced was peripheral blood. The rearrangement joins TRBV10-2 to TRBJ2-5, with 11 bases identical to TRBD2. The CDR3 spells CASRKLAGAETQYF. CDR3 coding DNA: TGCGCCAGCAGGAAACTAGCGGGAGCAGAGACCCAGTACTTC.